This TCR beta chain was recovered during a study of T cell clonality in common variable immunodeficiency. Using immunoSEQ multiplex PCR, the repertoire was profiled, and TCRdb retains in-frame clones only, with some absent. Captured here are about 40,000 clones, none seen once; the top ten comprise 2.8%. This clone came up many times. The sequence was obtained from a person aged 18-70 years in good health. The sequenced sample consisted of peripheral blood mononuclear cells.

The CDR3 here is CASSSLTANTEAFF. The part of the CDR3 DNA that was read is TGTGCCAGCAGCTCCCTCACAGCGAACACTGAA. V usage is TRBV13 and J usage is TRBJ1-1; D remains unclear. The read stops 3 residues short of the end of the CDR3; the missing end is completed from the germline J gene. CDR3 size: 14 residues. V was pared by 4 bases and J by 1 base, with 10 bases between. Per the germline V gene, CDR1 is PRHDT and CDR2 is FYEKMQ (reference sequence).